The next 2 T cell receptor beta chains were all read from a single sample in a study of vaccination and CD4 T cells after COVID-19. The antigens of these receptors remain unknown. At the Johns Hopkins FTIC core, DNA taken from cultured CD4+ T cells was sequenced by way of the Oncomine TCR Beta short-read assay. The genomic DNA was obtained from cultured CD4+ T cells by extraction with the QIAamp micro DNA kit. One entry per CDR3 protein results from TCRdb running MiXCR on the PCR reads. The repertoire has some 10,000 distinct CDR3 sequences, more than 35% of them found once; the top ten carry less than 15%. Stated treatment: roughly 10-day PBMC culture with coronavirus spike peptide pools or control peptides (ViraFEST assay). Pre-COVID-19 pandemic sampling (2011-2018) yielded the unexposed donor's CD4+ T cells. The sequencing input was CD4+ T cells from blood, cultured in vitro. The receptors stem from a human donor in good health.

The V call is TRBV20-1, the J call TRBJ2-1; D is unclear. CDR3 length: 11 amino acids. Trimming took off 6 bases at V and 7 bases at J, with 10 bases between the two ends. Germline V gene sequence: CDR1 DFQATT, CDR2 SNEGSKA (reference sequence). CDR3 residues: CSALSRNEQFF. CDR3 DNA: TGCAGTGCGCTCTCCCGGAATGAGCAGTTCTTC.

The chain is built from TRBV6-2 or TRBV6-3 and TRBJ1-2; D gene ambiguous. The CDR3 is 13 amino acids. V gave up 2 bases and J gave up 2 bases, with 6 bases separating them. Germline V gene data show CDR1 as MNHEY and CDR2 as SVGEGT. CDR3 nucleotides: TGTGCCAGCAGTTACGGGCGGAACTATGGCTACACCTTC. Protein sequence: CASSYGRNYGYTF.